This T cell receptor beta chain was found in a study of Ad26.COV2.S vaccination and SARS-CoV-2 variants. The treatment was: 15 to 20 received Ad26.COV2.S at low or high dose, single or two shots; 5 received placebo; per-sample allocation not given. Each sample was drawn 63 days after the first injection (of vaccine or placebo). Broader study findings: Measures of TCR breadth and depth may have fallen short of total T cell responses. Vaccine recipients posted higher spike-specific TCR breadth than their placebo counterparts.

In the case of this clone: Its cognate antigen is unknown.

Profiling relied on immunoSEQ multiplex PCR, and the TCRdb table lists in-frame clones only, not all of them. There are around 300,000 clones in the sample; about 89% occur only once, and around 4.5% lies in the top ten. The source was peripheral blood, collected in a trial of Ad26.COV2.S vaccine versus placebo. This clonotype was obtained from a person aged 18-65 years who received the Ad26.COV2.S COVID-19 vaccine or a placebo.

The CDR3 nucleotides are TGTGCCAGCAGCTTAGGTCGGCGGGGGGCCACAGATACGCAGTATTTT. It codes for CASSLGRRGATDTQYF. This sequence joins TRBV13 and TRBJ2-3, with 8 bases matching TRBD2. The CDR3 loop spans 16 amino acids. Looked up from germline, CDR1 is PRHDT and CDR2 is FYEKMQ (reference sequence). Trimming cost V 0 bases and J 2 bases; bases outside gene matches: 4. The whole variable domain, remainder taken from reference TRBV13 and TRBJ2-3, is AAGVIQSPRHLIKEKRETATLKCYPIPRHDTVYWYQQGPGQDPQFLISFYEKMQSDKGSIPDRFSAQQFSDYHSELNMSSLELGDSALYFCASSLGRRGATDTQYFGPGTRLTVL.